This TCR beta chain derives from a study of T cell clusters in autoimmune cytopenias. CDR1 and CDR2 (germline): MNHNS, SASEGT. This CDR3 comprises 16 residues. TRB was amplified from roughly 270 ng of peripheral blood genomic DNA per sample. TRB was amplified by touch-down multiplex PCR, primer pools A and B combined. TCRdb re-called the multiplex PCR reads and shows each CDR3 protein once, DNA omitted. This table holds approximately 11,000 distinct CDR3 sequences. The same sample was also used in a study of T cell repertoires in aging, cancer and after chemotherapy. That investigation notes: Untreated cancer patients had significantly lower blood TCR diversity than age-matched healthy donors. Rebound thymic output was suggested by rising median generation probability during chemotherapy in each cancer cohort.

The TCR comes from a human donor in good health. The source material was peripheral blood. The V gene is TRBV6-1, the J gene TRBJ1-2; TCRdb names TRBD1, which stays unverified in the absence of DNA. The CDR3 sequence: CASSLTGTGAHYGYTF.